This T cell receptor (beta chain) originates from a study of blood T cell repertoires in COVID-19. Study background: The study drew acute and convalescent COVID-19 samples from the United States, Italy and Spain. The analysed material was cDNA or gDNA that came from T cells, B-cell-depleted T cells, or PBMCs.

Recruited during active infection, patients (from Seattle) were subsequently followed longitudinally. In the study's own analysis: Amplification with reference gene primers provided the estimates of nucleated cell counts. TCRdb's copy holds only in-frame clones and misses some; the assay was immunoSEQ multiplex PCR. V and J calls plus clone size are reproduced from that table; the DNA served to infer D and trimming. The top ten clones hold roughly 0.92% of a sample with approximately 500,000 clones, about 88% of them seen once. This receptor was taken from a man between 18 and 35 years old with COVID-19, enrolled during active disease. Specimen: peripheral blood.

CDR3 amino acids: CASSRTAVFTF. CDR3 nucleotides: TGTGCCAGCAGCCGAACGGCGGTCTTCACCTTC. The rearrangement joins TRBV3-1 (or the pseudogene TRBV3-2) to TRBJ1-2; no reliable D call. This CDR3 comprises 11 residues. Germline V gene lookup returns CDR1 LGHDT and CDR2 YNNKEL (reference sequence). V was shortened by 4 bases and J by 13 bases, with 13 bases between the two germline ends.